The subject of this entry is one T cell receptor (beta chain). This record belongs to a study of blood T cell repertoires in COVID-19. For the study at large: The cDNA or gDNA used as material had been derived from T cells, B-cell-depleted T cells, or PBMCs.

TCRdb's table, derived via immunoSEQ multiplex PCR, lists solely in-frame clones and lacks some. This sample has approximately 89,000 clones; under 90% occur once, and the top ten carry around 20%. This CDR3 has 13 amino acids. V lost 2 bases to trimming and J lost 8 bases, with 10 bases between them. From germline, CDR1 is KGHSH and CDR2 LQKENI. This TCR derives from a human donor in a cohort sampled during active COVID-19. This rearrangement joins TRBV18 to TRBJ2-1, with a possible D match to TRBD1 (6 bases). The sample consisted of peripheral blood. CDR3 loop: CASSPRQEDEQFF. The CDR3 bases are TGTGCCAGCTCACCAAGACAGGAAGATGAGCAGTTCTTC.